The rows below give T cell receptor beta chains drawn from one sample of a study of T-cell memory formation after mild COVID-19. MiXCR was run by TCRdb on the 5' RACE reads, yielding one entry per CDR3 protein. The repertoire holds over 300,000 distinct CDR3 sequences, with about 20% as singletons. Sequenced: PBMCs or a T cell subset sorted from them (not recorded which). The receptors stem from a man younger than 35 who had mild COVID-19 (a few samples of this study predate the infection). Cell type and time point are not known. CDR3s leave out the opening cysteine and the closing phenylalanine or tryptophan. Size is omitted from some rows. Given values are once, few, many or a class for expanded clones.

CDR3aa: ASSLALGVATGSSYNSPLH
j_gene: TRBJ1-6
v_gene: TRBV7-9
abundance: -
len: 19

CDR3aa: ASSPPGGTGQF
j_gene: TRBJ2-1
v_gene: TRBV7-2
abundance: -
len: 11

CDR3aa: ASSYSELPSYEQY
j_gene: TRBJ2-7
v_gene: TRBV6-2/TRBV6-3
abundance: -
len: 13

CDR3aa: ATAVAGVKETQY
j_gene: TRBJ2-5
v_gene: TRBV12-3/TRBV12-4
abundance: -
len: 12

CDR3aa: ASSYLSTDTQY
j_gene: TRBJ2-3
v_gene: TRBV14
abundance: -
len: 11

CDR3aa: SVAISSGNTIY
j_gene: TRBJ1-3
v_gene: TRBV29-1
abundance: few
len: 11

CDR3aa: ASSRTNTGMGRYGYT
j_gene: TRBJ1-2
v_gene: TRBV4-1
abundance: -
len: 15

CDR3aa: ASSWASYYNEQF
j_gene: TRBJ2-1
v_gene: TRBV28
abundance: few
len: 12

CDR3aa: ASSYSSGVETQY
j_gene: TRBJ2-5
v_gene: TRBV6-5
abundance: few
len: 12

CDR3aa: ASSARTAENIQY
j_gene: TRBJ2-4
v_gene: TRBV4-1
abundance: few
len: 12

CDR3aa: ASSFNPPAGELF
j_gene: TRBJ2-2
v_gene: TRBV12-3/TRBV12-4
abundance: few
len: 12

CDR3aa: ASSQEETGVPSGYT
j_gene: TRBJ1-2
v_gene: TRBV4-2
abundance: -
len: 14

CDR3aa: ASSPLQPGQGGYEQY
j_gene: TRBJ2-7
v_gene: TRBV18
abundance: -
len: 15

CDR3aa: ASSLNGGISGNTIY
j_gene: TRBJ1-3
v_gene: TRBV7-9
abundance: few
len: 14

CDR3aa: ATSDSASGNNEQF
j_gene: TRBJ2-1
v_gene: TRBV24-1
abundance: many
len: 13

CDR3aa: ASSYRDKGVYGYT
j_gene: TRBJ1-2
v_gene: TRBV6-5
abundance: -
len: 13

CDR3aa: ASSTGYGYTEAF
j_gene: TRBJ1-1
v_gene: TRBV6-2/TRBV6-3
abundance: few
len: 12

CDR3aa: ASSLDMQRSYGYT
j_gene: TRBJ1-2
v_gene: TRBV5-5
abundance: many
len: 13

CDR3aa: ASSPTGASRYEQY
j_gene: TRBJ2-7
v_gene: TRBV5-1
abundance: -
len: 13

CDR3aa: ASSSGGLEGHEQF
j_gene: TRBJ2-1
v_gene: TRBV7-6
abundance: -
len: 13

CDR3aa: ASSIDELDVNTEAF
j_gene: TRBJ1-1
v_gene: TRBV6-4
abundance: few
len: 14

CDR3aa: SARPDRGLSTDTQY
j_gene: TRBJ2-3
v_gene: TRBV20-1
abundance: few
len: 14

CDR3aa: ASSEQTGGGGETQY
j_gene: TRBJ2-5
v_gene: TRBV7-2
abundance: few
len: 14

CDR3aa: AISELGRGDYGYT
j_gene: TRBJ1-2
v_gene: TRBV10-3
abundance: -
len: 13

CDR3aa: ASSQVFSALGNEQF
j_gene: TRBJ2-1
v_gene: TRBV4-1
abundance: few
len: 14

CDR3aa: ASSQDFSGHGAF
j_gene: TRBJ1-1
v_gene: TRBV14
abundance: few
len: 12

CDR3aa: ATSREFGTGMAYEQY
j_gene: TRBJ2-7
v_gene: TRBV15
abundance: many
len: 15

CDR3aa: ASSQSEGDPSQH
j_gene: TRBJ1-5
v_gene: TRBV3-1
abundance: -
len: 12

CDR3aa: ASSLGSWGRGANVLT
j_gene: TRBJ2-6
v_gene: TRBV7-2
abundance: -
len: 15

CDR3aa: ASSYLAPGIYEQY
j_gene: TRBJ2-7
v_gene: TRBV6-6
abundance: -
len: 13